The present TCR beta chain was sequenced within a study of blood T cell repertoires in COVID-19. Study as a whole: The study drew acute and convalescent COVID-19 samples from the United States, Italy and Spain. PBMCs, B-cell-depleted T cells, or T cells were the source of the cDNA or gDNA that made up the material.

Participants, about 18 to 100 years old, spanned around 25 US areas. Categorization into cohorts depended on clinical history that participants reported. Germline CDR1 is MGHRA and CDR2 is YSYEKL. The CDR3 has 16 amino acids. The V gene lost 1 base and the J gene lost 2 bases, with 12 bases spanning the gap. The method was immunoSEQ multiplex PCR; TCRdb's version includes in-frame clones alone and lacks a portion of them. Of 200,000 to 250,000 clones in the sample, 80% to 90% were seen once. The chain recombines TRBV4-1 with TRBJ1-5; no reliable D call. Sequencing was performed on PBMCs or T cells enriched from blood (not recorded which). This clonotype was sampled from a man between 18 and 35 years old with acute COVID-19. CDR3 bases: TGCGCCAGCAGCCAAGTACCCAGGTCCGGCAATCAGCCCCAGCATTTT. Protein: CASSQVPRSGNQPQHF.